This is a list of T cell receptor beta chains from one sample in a study of regulatory T cells in long-lasting Graves disease. TCRdb re-derived calls from the multiplex PCR reads in MiXCR, one entry per CDR3 protein. The sample has over 450,000 distinct CDR3 sequences; more than 10% are singletons. This same sample was also part of a study on T cells in Graves' hyperthyroidism and ophthalmopathy.

The sequenced sample was peripheral blood mononuclear cells (PBMCs), obtained at new diagnosis, from a patient treated with antithyroid drugs. The receptors come from a woman between 25 and 40 years old with Graves disease. Both conserved end residues are part of each CDR3. Fields, in order: V gene, clone size, J gene, D gene, CDR3 DNA, CDR3 protein. The D gene is left open where the match is weak. Expanded clones are given a class, and other clones once, few, many or no size at all.

>TRBV5-1|.|TRBJ2-3|TRBD1
TGCGCCAGCAGCTACGACAGGGAAGGTACGCAGTATTTT
CASSYDREGTQYF
>TRBV7-3|.|TRBJ2-3|TRBD1
TGTGCCAGCAGCTTATCATCGGGACAGGGGGTAACAGATACGCAGTATTTT
CASSLSSGQGVTDTQYF
>TRBV29-1|.|TRBJ2-7|.
TGCAGCGTTGTGGGGCTATCCTACGAGCAGTACTTC
CSVVGLSYEQYF
>TRBV29-1|many|TRBJ2-5|TRBD2
TGCAGCGTTACGGGGATTGGCGGGGGAGGAGAGACCCAGTACTTC
CSVTGIGGGGETQYF
>TRBV20-1|.|TRBJ2-7|TRBD1
TGCAGTGCTCGCGGGACAGGACAGACCTACGAGCAGTACTTC
CSARGTGQTYEQYF
>TRBV2|many|TRBJ2-6|TRBD2
TGTGCCAGCATAGGGCTAGCGGGGGGCTCTGGGGCCAACGTCCTGACTTTC
CASIGLAGGSGANVLTF
>TRBV9|many|TRBJ2-7|.
TGTGCCAGCAGCGTAAGGGATGGCTACGAGCAGTACTTC
CASSVRDGYEQYF
>TRBV11-3|many|TRBJ1-1|TRBD1
TGTGCCAGCAGTTCAAGAACGGACAGGGGGTCGGTTGAAGCTTTCTTT
CASSSRTDRGSVEAFF
>TRBV5-4|.|TRBJ2-1|.
TGTGCCAGCAGCCGGGACATAGGCGACAATGAGCAGTTCTTC
CASSRDIGDNEQFF
>TRBV27|.|TRBJ2-1|TRBD1
TGTGCCAGCAGTTTATCATCGACAGGGAGACCCTACAATGAGCAGTTCTTC
CASSLSSTGRPYNEQFF
>TRBV14|few|TRBJ2-7|.
TGTGCCAGCAGCCGCCACACCCGGGACCCCCGCCACGAGCAGTACTTC
CASSRHTRDPRHEQYF
>TRBV18|many|TRBJ1-2|TRBD1
TGTGCCAGCTCACCATCCGGGACAGGGGACGGCTACACCTTC
CASSPSGTGDGYTF
>TRBV29-1|many|TRBJ2-1|TRBD2
TGCAGCGTAGAGCGGGAGCGGTCCTACAATGAGCAGTTCTTC
CSVERERSYNEQFF
>TRBV30|many|TRBJ1-1|.
TGTGCCTGGGTGGCAGGGTACAGCACTGAAGCTTTCTTT
CAWVAGYSTEAFF
>TRBV30|many|TRBJ2-1|TRBD2
TGTGCCTGGAGTCCCACTAGCGGGACTTACTCCTACAATGAGCAGTTCTTC
CAWSPTSGTYSYNEQFF